The 9 T cell receptor beta chains below all came from one sample that was sequenced in a study of beta chain features in type 1 diabetes. The study, taken as a whole, reports: TCRB CDR3s were moderately but significantly shorter in Type 1 diabetes patients in all four CD4+ subsets.

Of the isolated RNA, all was reverse transcribed, and so the sequenced material was expressed TCRB transcripts. Assay: immunoSEQ multiplex PCR; the TCRdb copy retains only in-frame clones and omits some. The sample has hundreds of thousands of clones; 13% are singletons. No cognate antigen is known for these TCRs. Sequences were obtained from naive CD4+ T cells from blood. These receptors were obtained from a young man with type 1 diabetes.

The rearrangement joins TRBV6-5 to TRBJ1-4; 10 bases agree with TRBD1. Germline V gene sequence: CDR1 MNHEY, CDR2 SVGAGI. V shed 6 bases, J shed 8 bases, and the junction held 6 bases outside the gene matches. The CDR3 sequence is 14 residues long. CDR3 sequence (DNA): TGTGCCAGCAGAAGACAGGGGGCTATCGAAAAACTGTTTTTT. Its translation: CASRRQGAIEKLFF.

This rearrangement joins TRBV29-1 to TRBJ2-7; D is perhaps TRBD1 (6 bases). Germline values: CDR1 SQVTM, CDR2 ANQGSEA. CDR3 length: 15 amino acids. Trimming pared 6 bases from V and 2 bases from J, leaving 20 bases between. The CDR3 DNA reads TGCAGCGTGAAGTCAGGGGTTTTGTCCCCCTACGAGCAGTACTTC. Protein: CSVKSGVLSPYEQYF.

V gene TRBV18 combines with J gene TRBJ1-2; the D gene is possibly TRBD1 (5 bases). The V and J ends lost 6 bases and 3 bases respectively, with 14 bases between them. The CDR3 is 14 amino acids. Germline assignment: CDR1 KGHSH and CDR2 LQKENI. Here the CDR3 DNA reads TGTGCCAGCTCCCCCGGGGGACTCCACTATGGCTACACCTTC. This translates into CASSPGGLHYGYTF. The full variable domain, in which reference TRBV18 and TRBJ1-2 provide the parts outside the CDR3, is NAGVMQNPRHLVRRRGQEARLRCSPMKGHSHVYWYRQLPEEGLKFMVYLQKENIIDESGMPKERFSAEFPKEGPSILRIQQVVRGDSAAYFCASSPGGLHYGYTFGSGTRLTVV.

This clone has more than one count but fewer than ten. The chain couples TRBV7-6 to TRBJ2-1; 10 nucleotides line up with TRBD1. CDR1 SGHVS and CDR2 FNYEAQ come from the germline V gene. V lost 3 bases to trimming and J lost 1 base; unmatched junction nucleotides: 6. The CDR3 runs 17 residues. The CDR3 sequence: CASSLTGGAGSYNEQFF. The DNA for the CDR3 is TGTGCCAGCAGCTTGACAGGGGGCGCCGGGTCCTACAATGAGCAGTTCTTC.

This clone was observed a handful of times. The chain joins TRBV10-3 to TRBJ2-7; no reliable D call. The ends were cut back, 2 bases at V and 0 bases at J, with 5 bases in the middle. CDR1 is ENHRY, CDR2 SYGVKD, per germline. This CDR3 has 13 residues. The CDR3 nucleotides are TGTGCCATCAGTGAGCGAGGCTCCTACGAGCAGTACTTC. Protein product: CAISERGSYEQYF.

The chain couples TRBV30 to TRBJ1-1; D is perhaps TRBD1 (5 bases). The CDR3 sequence is 16 residues long. Per the germline V gene, CDR1 is GTSNPN and CDR2 is SVGIG (reference sequence). The germline V and J ends were trimmed by 2 bases and 1 base, with 17 bases remaining between them. This chain's CDR3 is CAWSRGPEGRNTEAFF. The CDR3, as DNA: TGTGCCTGGAGTAGGGGCCCTGAAGGCCGGAACACTGAAGCTTTCTTT.

This clone was counted only a few times. The V gene is TRBV7-2, the J gene TRBJ2-5; possible D gene TRBD2, 7 bases. Germline values: CDR1 SGHTA, CDR2 FQGNSA. The CDR3 runs 14 residues. V was shortened by 0 bases and J by 5 bases, with 10 bases between the two germline ends. CDR3 nucleotides: TGTGCCAGCAGCTTAGCGGGGGGGCTTGAGACCCAGTACTTC. Amino acid sequence: CASSLAGGLETQYF.

The V call is TRBV27, the J call TRBJ1-5; 10 nucleotides agree with TRBD1. The V segment lost 4 bases and the J segment 6 bases; nucleotides outside the gene matches: 9. In germline, CDR1 is MNHEY, CDR2 SMNVEV (reference sequence). CDR3 length equals 16 residues. CDR3 coding DNA: TGTGCCAGCAGTTCACTGGGGACAGGGGTTGGTCAGCCCCAGCATTTT. Translation gives CASSSLGTGVGQPQHF.

The chain is built from TRBV19 and TRBJ2-3, with no clear D. Trimming took off 1 base at V and 1 base at J, with 6 bases between the two ends. The CDR3 extends over 14 amino acids. Germline lookup yields CDR1 LNHDA and CDR2 SQIVND (reference sequence). The CDR3 is CASSIGSGTDTQYF. The CDR3 DNA reads TGTGCCAGTAGTATAGGTTCAGGCACAGATACGCAGTATTTT.